This T cell receptor (beta chain) came from a study of T cells in Graves' hyperthyroidism and ophthalmopathy. Notes on the study in general: Ophthalmopathy prediction by the model preceded onset by a median approximately 6.1 months.

The source material, RNA transcripts, was used to amplify TCR beta CDR3 regions. First-round RT-PCR of the TCR CDR3 relied on the HTBI primer set. Each CDR3 protein is one row after TCRdb ran MiXCR on the multiplex PCR reads. The sample comprises hundreds of thousands of distinct CDR3 sequences, approximately 15% of which are singletons, and approximately 13% rests with the top ten. V lost 3 bases, J lost 3 bases, and 19 bases lay in between. This CDR3 is 17 amino acids long. Germline CDR1 SGHAT, CDR2 FQNNGV. Note on this clonotype: The antigen remains undetermined.

In the ophthalmopathy cohort, Clinical Activity Score was at least 3, NOSPECS grade at least 4, and duration under 3 months. Fresh peripheral blood, roughly 9.3 ml, was the source of the PBMCs. The chain has TRBV11-2 and TRBJ2-3; TRBD2 might be the D (5 bases). This receptor was identified in a man between 18 and 35 years old with Graves' ophthalmopathy. The specimen sequenced was blood. Here the CDR3 reads CASSFSILSRTTDTQYF. The CDR3 DNA is TGTGCCAGCAGCTTTTCCATATTGTCTAGGACTACAGATACGCAGTATTTT.